Shown below are 14 T cell receptor beta chains from a single sample sequenced in a study of cytomegalovirus exposure and HLA in healthy donors. A multiplex PCR was run with 60 Vbeta primers and 13 Jbeta primers. Clones were read by immunoSEQ multiplex PCR, and TCRdb kept only the in-frame ones, dropping some. The sample contains over 110,000 clones, roughly 80% of which appear only once. The sample consisted of PBMCs. The source is a woman between 45 and 65 years old in good health and CMV-seropositive.

The chain uses TRBV5-4 and TRBJ1-2; 7 nucleotides agree with TRBD1. With V trimmed by 4 bases and J by 3 bases, 6 bases remained unmatched. CDR3 length equals 14 residues. In germline, CDR1 is SGHNT, CDR2 YYREEE (reference sequence). CDR3 sequence reads: CASSRNDRDYGYTF. As DNA, the CDR3 is TGTGCCAGCAGCCGAAATGACAGGGACTATGGCTACACCTTC.

CDR3 residues: CAISESTRGASSPLHF. The CDR3 bases are TGTGCCATCAGTGAGTCGACCCGGGGGGCAAGCTCACCCCTCCACTTT. The chain joins TRBV10-3 to TRBJ1-6; D is perhaps TRBD1 (6 bases). V was shortened by 0 bases and J by 10 bases, with 16 bases between the two germline ends. The germline CDR1 and CDR2 sequences are ENHRY and SYGVKD. The CDR3 totals 16 residues.

The chain combines TRBV7-8 with TRBJ1-5; 9 nucleotides match TRBD1. CDR1 SGHVS and CDR2 FQNEAQ come from the germline V gene. With 4 bases clipped from V and 7 bases from J, the junction kept 8 bases outside the gene matches. The CDR3 runs 15 residues. The CDR3 protein is CASSWGQGHRQPQHF. The CDR3 DNA reads TGTGCCAGCAGCTGGGGACAGGGCCACCGGCAGCCCCAGCATTTT. The whole variable domain, filled in from reference TRBV7-8 and TRBJ1-5, reads GAGVSQSPRYKVAKRGQDVALRCDPISGHVSLFWYQQALGQGPEFLTYFQNEAQLDKSGLPSDRFFAERPEGSVSTLKIQRTQQEDSAVYLCASSWGQGHRQPQHFGDGTRLSIL.

The chain joins TRBV4-3 to TRBJ2-3, with a weak D call TRBD1 (6 bases). The CDR3 extends over 15 amino acids. V lost 2 bases to trimming and J lost 1 base, with 10 bases between them. Germline V gene sequence: CDR1 LGHNA, CDR2 YSLEER. CDR3 protein: CASSQRTVGTDTQYF. In DNA, the CDR3 is TGCGCCAGCAGCCAAAGGACAGTCGGCACAGATACGCAGTATTTT.

The chain couples TRBV7-2 to TRBJ2-3, with 9 bases identical to TRBD2. Per germline, CDR1 SGHTA and CDR2 FQGNSA. The junction had 8 bases not matched to a gene; V was cut back by 5 bases and J by 2 bases. This CDR3 has 16 amino acids. The CDR3 protein is CASSARLAAPTDTQYF. The CDR3, as DNA: TGTGCCAGCAGCGCAAGACTAGCGGCGCCCACAGATACGCAGTATTTT. The entire variable domain, with the rest obtained from reference TRBV7-2 and TRBJ2-3, is as follows: GAGVSQSPSNKVTEKGKDVELRCDPISGHTALYWYRQSLGQGLEFLIYFQGNSAPDKSGLPSDRFSAERTGGSVSTLTIQRTQQEDSAVYLCASSARLAAPTDTQYFGPGTRLTVL.

This clone was seen only once. CDR3 bases: TGTGCCAGCAGCCAAGGCCAGGGGGCGCGGACTGAAGCTTTCTTT. Translating gives CASSQGQGARTEAFF. V is TRBV4-2 and J is TRBJ1-1; 8 bases line up with TRBD1. V trimming: 1 base; J trimming: 5 bases; junction bases outside the gene matches: 6. There are 15 residues in the CDR3. CDR1 and CDR2 from the germline V gene are LGHNA and YNFKEQ.

J is TRBJ1-2 and V is TRBV4-2; TRBD1 aligns across 12 bases. Per germline, CDR1 LGHNA and CDR2 YNFKEQ. J lost 4 bases, V lost 0 bases, and 9 bases had no gene match. The CDR3 is made up of 18 amino acids. The CDR3 coding sequence is TGTGCCAGCAGCCAAGACGTCTCGGGACAGGGGGCAATCTATGGCTACACCTTC. It yields the protein CASSQDVSGQGAIYGYTF.

The gene calls are TRBV18 and TRBJ1-2; D is uncertain. V was trimmed by 3 bases and J by 3 bases, leaving 14 bases between them. From germline, CDR1 is KGHSH and CDR2 LQKENI. The CDR3 runs to 15 residues. The CDR3 protein is CASSPDLDRHYGYTF. CDR3 nucleotide sequence: TGTGCCAGCTCACCCGACTTGGATAGGCACTATGGCTACACCTTC.

The chain links TRBV18 to TRBJ2-7; D call uncertain. The CDR3 has 13 amino acids. V was pared by 3 bases and J by 7 bases, with 13 bases between. Germline V gene lookup returns CDR1 KGHSH and CDR2 LQKENI. In DNA form, the CDR3 reads TGTGCCAGCTCACCCAGTGTGGCGGCGGAGCAGTACTTC. Translated: CASSPSVAAEQYF.

This chain connects TRBV6-6 to TRBJ1-2; possible D gene TRBD1, 6 bases. The germline V gene encodes CDR1 MNHNY and CDR2 SVGAGI (reference sequence). The CDR3 length is 13 residues. The V and J ends lost 3 bases and 8 bases respectively, with 13 bases between them. CDR3 DNA sequence: TGTGCCAGCAGTTATGGGACATCATCGGGCTACACCTTC. This sequence encodes CASSYGTSSGYTF.

This clone showed up just once. The chain couples TRBV11-2 to TRBJ2-1; TRBD1 agrees at 10 bases. V was clipped by 4 bases and J by 4 bases; unmatched bases: 4. Germline V lookup: CDR1 SGHAT, CDR2 FQNNGV. The CDR3 has 15 amino acids. As DNA, the CDR3 is TGTGCCAGCAGCTCACCGGGACAGGGGTACAATGAGCAGTTCTTC. Residues: CASSSPGQGYNEQFF.

This chain joins TRBV7-9 and TRBJ2-7, with a possible D match to TRBD1 (6 bases). With 0 bases removed from V and 5 bases from J, the gap between germline ends came to 14 bases. The CDR3 covers 15 residues. The germline V gene has CDR1 SEHNR and CDR2 FQNEAQ (reference sequence). The CDR3 here is CASSLARAGVNEQYF. The CDR3, as DNA: TGTGCCAGCAGCTTAGCGAGGGCAGGGGTGAACGAGCAGTACTTC.

This clone was recorded a few times. The V and J genes are TRBV6-4 and TRBJ2-1; 7 positions agree with TRBD1. After removal of 3 bases from V and 3 bases from J, the junction contained 5 bases not matched to a gene. Germline V gene sequence: CDR1 MRHNA, CDR2 SNTAGT. CDR3 size: 15 residues. The CDR3 DNA is TGTGCCAGCAGTGAGAGGGGGCAAAGCTACAATGAGCAGTTCTTC. As protein: CASSERGQSYNEQFF.

This clone was seen many times. The CDR3 nucleotides read TGTGCCAGCAGCTTTCTTAGGTCGGGGTCACTAGCCAAAAACATTCAGTACTTC. Encoded protein: CASSFLRSGSLAKNIQYF. The chain recombines TRBV11-2 with TRBJ2-4, with D perhaps TRBD2 (5 bases). The germline V gene has CDR1 SGHAT and CDR2 FQNNGV. Trimming cost V 3 bases and J 0 bases, with 18 bases left between them. This CDR3 has 18 amino acids.